One and the same sample provided the 21 T cell receptor beta chains below, sequenced in a study of pediatric ulcerative colitis. TCRdb keeps only in-frame clones here, not all; method: immunoSEQ multiplex PCR. This repertoire shows about 17,000 clones, 65% to 75% found once; its top ten account for roughly 3.6%. Rectal tissue came from one to two pinch biopsies taken at colonoscopy. The sample taken for sequencing was gut tissue. The receptors derive from a girl between 10 and 17 years old with moderate ulcerative colitis.

This chain connects TRBV5-1 to TRBJ2-7, with D maybe TRBD1 (5 bases). V lost 0 bases to trimming and J lost 4 bases, with 17 bases between them. CDR1 is SGHRS and CDR2 is YFSETQ in the germline V gene. The length of the CDR3 is 16 residues. The CDR3 loop is CASSLAFGQGWYEQYF. The CDR3 region has the DNA TGCGCCAGCAGCTTGGCGTTCGGCCAGGGATGGTACGAGCAGTACTTC.

The chain has TRBV11-3 and TRBJ2-1, with 8 bases aligning to TRBD2. CDR1 and CDR2 (germline): SGHNT, YENEEA. After removal of 5 bases from V and 8 bases from J, the junction contained 11 bases not matched to a gene. The CDR3 consists of 15 residues. This CDR3 is CASSPRGRGGDEQFF. The CDR3 nucleotides read TGTGCCAGCAGCCCGAGGGGCCGGGGGGGCGATGAGCAGTTCTTC.

The table lists this clone with a count of one. This CDR3 reads CASSQLAGRRVYNEQFF. CDR3 bases: TGTGCCAGCAGTCAATTAGCGGGACGCAGGGTTTACAATGAGCAGTTCTTC. V is TRBV27 and J is TRBJ2-1, with 8 bases aligning to TRBD2. CDR3 length: 17 residues. Trimming at V came to 5 bases and at J to 4 bases, leaving 13 bases not matched to a gene. CDR1 and CDR2 (germline): MNHEY, SMNVEV (reference sequence).

There are a few counts of this clone. The chain links TRBV19 to TRBJ2-7, with a weak D call TRBD1 (7 bases). Germline assignment: CDR1 LNHDA and CDR2 SQIVND (reference sequence). Trimming removed 3 bases from V and 2 bases from J, with 14 bases in between. This CDR3 comprises 15 residues. CDR3 loop: CASSIQGGFPYEQYF. The CDR3 coding sequence is TGTGCCAGTAGTATTCAGGGGGGATTTCCCTACGAGCAGTACTTC.

This sequence joins TRBV4-2 and TRBJ2-2; tentatively, D is TRBD1 (5 bases). V dropped 0 bases and J dropped 6 bases, with 11 bases sitting between them. The CDR3 totals 15 residues. Per germline, CDR1 LGHNA and CDR2 YNFKEQ. CDR3 loop: CASSQERQGPGELFF. CDR3 bases: TGTGCCAGCAGCCAAGAGAGGCAGGGCCCCGGGGAGCTGTTTTTT.

The J gene is TRBJ2-1, the V gene TRBV6-5; 10 nucleotides align to TRBD1. The CDR3 spans 16 residues. V shed 0 bases, J shed 4 bases, and the junction held 3 bases outside the gene matches. CDR1 and CDR2 (germline): MNHEY, SVGAGI. This chain's CDR3 is CASSYSTGGPYNEQFF. The DNA of the CDR3 is TGTGCCAGCAGTTACTCGACAGGGGGCCCATACAATGAGCAGTTCTTC.

DNA for the CDR3: TGTGCCAGTAGTACGATGAGCGGGAGCTACGAGCAGTACTTC. Residues: CASSTMSGSYEQYF. The chain couples TRBV19 to TRBJ2-7; 8 bases fit TRBD2. Germline V CDR1 and CDR2: LNHDA, SQIVND (reference sequence). This CDR3 comprises 14 residues. Losses at the gene ends were 4 bases for V and 3 bases for J; bases not matched to a gene: 5.

The CDR3 sequence is CASAQNTEAFF. The CDR3 DNA sequence: TGTGCCAGCGCTCAGAACACTGAAGCTTTCTTT. The chain employs TRBV2 and TRBJ1-1; no clear D gene. Trimming shortened V by 8 bases and J by 1 base, and 5 bases separated the two germline ends. The CDR3 covers 11 residues. Germline CDR1 reads SNHLY; CDR2 reads FYNNEI.

The rearrangement uses TRBV28 and TRBJ2-2, with D perhaps TRBD1 (5 bases). CDR3 size: 14 residues. The germline gives CDR1 MDHEN, CDR2 SYDVKM. The V gene lost 3 bases and the J gene lost 3 bases, with 8 bases spanning the gap. CDR3 DNA sequence: TGTGCCAGCAGTTTGCGACAGTACACCGGGGAGCTGTTTTTT. This translates into CASSLRQYTGELFF.

CDR3 coding DNA: TGTGCCAGTAGGACCGAAAGACAGCGGGGCACAGATACGCAGTATTTT. Translation gives CASRTERQRGTDTQYF. This rearrangement joins TRBV19 to TRBJ2-3, with a weak D call TRBD2 (6 bases). Germline CDR1 is LNHDA and CDR2 is SQIVND (reference sequence). This CDR3 region has 16 residues. V lost 6 bases, J lost 1 base, and 17 bases lay in between.

In DNA, the CDR3 is TGTGCCAGCAGTACCGGGACAGCAACTGAAGCTTTCTTT. This translates into CASSTGTATEAFF. The V and J genes are TRBV2 and TRBJ1-1; 7 positions agree with TRBD1. Germline loops: CDR1 SNHLY, CDR2 FYNNEI. V shed 5 bases, J shed 5 bases, and the junction held 5 bases outside the gene matches. The CDR3 is made up of 13 amino acids.

The rearrangement joins TRBV19 to TRBJ2-7; D is tentatively TRBD1 or TRBD2 (5 bases each). The ends were cut back, 6 bases at V and 3 bases at J, with 18 bases in the middle. Germline values: CDR1 LNHDA, CDR2 SQIVND (reference sequence). CDR3 size: 15 residues. Here the CDR3 reads CASSRSRDPSYEQYF. CDR3 nucleotide sequence: TGTGCCAGTAGCCGAAGTAGGGACCCCAGCTACGAGCAGTACTTC.

The chain employs TRBV13 and TRBJ1-1; 7 bases line up with TRBD1. This CDR3 is built from 14 residues. V trimming: 5 bases; J trimming: 1 base; junction bases outside the gene matches: 4. CDR1 PRHDT and CDR2 FYEKMQ come from the germline V gene (reference sequence). The CDR3 sequence is CASSPRGGNTEAFF. Written as DNA, the CDR3 is TGTGCCAGCAGCCCCAGGGGGGGGAACACTGAAGCTTTCTTT.

The V call is TRBV29-1, the J call TRBJ1-1; D unclear. V lost 4 bases and J 1 base, leaving 4 bases between the germline ends. CDR3 length equals 11 residues. From germline, CDR1 is SQVTM and CDR2 ANQGSEA. The CDR3 DNA is TGCAGCGTTGGGCGGAACACTGAAGCTTTCTTT. Protein product: CSVGRNTEAFF.

This rearrangement joins TRBV6-6 to TRBJ1-2; tentatively, D is TRBD1 (5 bases). The CDR3 runs 15 residues. Germline CDR1 MNHNY, CDR2 SVGAGI (reference sequence). With 5 bases removed from V and 8 bases from J, the gap between germline ends came to 21 bases. Here the CDR3 reads CASSTDGAPNRGYTF. CDR3 sequence (DNA): TGTGCCAGCAGTACGGATGGGGCCCCCAATCGGGGCTACACCTTC.

This chain joins TRBV15 and TRBJ1-3; possible D gene TRBD1, 5 bases. Trimming removed 4 bases at V and 1 base at J, with 8 bases between. Germline CDR1 is LNHNV and CDR2 is YYDKDF (reference sequence). The CDR3 loop spans 14 amino acids. CDR3 bases: TGTGCCACCAGCAAGGGGAGTTCTGGAAACACCATATATTTT. This sequence encodes CATSKGSSGNTIYF.

The V gene is TRBV5-4, the J gene TRBJ2-5; 7 bases fit TRBD1. Germline V CDR1 and CDR2: SGHNT, YYREEE (reference sequence). This CDR3 region has 14 residues. J was trimmed by 2 bases and V by 4 bases; bases with no gene match: 5. The CDR3 here is CASSPGQRQETQYF. The CDR3 DNA reads TGTGCCAGCAGCCCGGGACAGAGACAAGAGACCCAGTACTTC. The entire variable domain, with the rest obtained from reference TRBV5-4 and TRBJ2-5, is as follows: ETGVTQSPTHLIKTRGQQVTLRCSSQSGHNTVSWYQQALGQGPQFIFQYYREEENGRGNFPPRFSGLQFPNYSSELNVNALELDDSALYLCASSPGQRQETQYFGPGTRLLVL.

The chain joins TRBV7-3 to TRBJ1-2; unclear D gene. Per the germline V gene, CDR1 is SGHTA and CDR2 is FQGTGA. This CDR3 has 13 residues. Trimming stripped 3 bases from V and 4 bases from J, with 9 bases between. The DNA for the CDR3 is TGTGCCAGCAGCTTTGGCCCATCCTATGGCTACACCTTC. Translating gives CASSFGPSYGYTF. Combining the CDR3 with reference TRBV7-3 and TRBJ1-2 gives the whole variable domain GAGVSQTPSNKVTEKGKYVELRCDPISGHTALYWYRQSLGQGPEFLIYFQGTGAADDSGLPNDRFFAVRPEGSVSTLKIQRTERGDSAVYLCASSFGPSYGYTFGSGTRLTVV.

The CDR3 nucleotides read TGTGCCAGCAGCTTGAGCGGGAGTGTGGATACGCAGTATTTT. As protein: CASSLSGSVDTQYF. The rearrangement links TRBV7-2 to TRBJ2-3; 8 bases match TRBD2. CDR3 size: 14 residues. The V segment lost 3 bases and the J segment 6 bases; nucleotides outside the gene matches: 5. The germline CDR1 and CDR2 sequences are SGHTA and FQGNSA.

This sequence joins TRBV2 and TRBJ1-2, with 9 bases fitting TRBD1. CDR3 length: 13 amino acids. Germline lookup yields CDR1 SNHLY and CDR2 FYNNEI. V trimming: 3 bases; J trimming: 6 bases; junction bases outside the gene matches: 2. CDR3 nucleotides: TGTGCCAGCAGTGAGGGACAGGGTCATGGCTACACCTTC. This gives the protein CASSEGQGHGYTF.

The CDR3 DNA sequence: TGTGCCATCAGTGATAGCAGCTACGAGCAGTACTTC. As protein: CAISDSSYEQYF. This sequence joins TRBV10-3 and TRBJ2-7, with D unresolved. This CDR3 has 12 residues. V lost 3 bases and J lost 3, with 6 bases in between. The germline gives CDR1 ENHRY, CDR2 SYGVKD.